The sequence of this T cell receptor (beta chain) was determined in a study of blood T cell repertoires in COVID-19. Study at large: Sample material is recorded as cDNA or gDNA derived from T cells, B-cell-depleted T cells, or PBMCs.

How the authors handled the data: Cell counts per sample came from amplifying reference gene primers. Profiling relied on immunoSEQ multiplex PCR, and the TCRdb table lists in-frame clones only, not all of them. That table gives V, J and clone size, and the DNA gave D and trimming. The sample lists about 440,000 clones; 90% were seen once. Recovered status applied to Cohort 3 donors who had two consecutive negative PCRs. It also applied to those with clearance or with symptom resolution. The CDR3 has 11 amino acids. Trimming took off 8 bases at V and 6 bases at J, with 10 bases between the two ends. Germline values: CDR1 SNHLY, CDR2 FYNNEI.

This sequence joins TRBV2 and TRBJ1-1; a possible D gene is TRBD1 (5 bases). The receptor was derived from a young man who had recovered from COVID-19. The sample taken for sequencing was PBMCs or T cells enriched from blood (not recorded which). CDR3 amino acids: CASDSVAEAFF. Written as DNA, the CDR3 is TGTGCCAGCGACAGTGTCGCTGAAGCTTTCTTT.